This TCR beta chain emerged from a study of T cell responses to AZD1222 COVID-19 vaccine. Method: immunoSEQ multiplex PCR; TCRdb's copy keeps in-frame clones and lacks some. Among 150,000 to 180,000 clones listed, 90% to 95% were seen once. Germline CDR1 and CDR2: SGHDN and FVKESK. V lost 5 bases and J lost 2; bases outside the gene matches: 7. The CDR3 consists of 17 residues. This material consisted of peripheral blood, taken 28 days after the second AZD1222 dose. This receptor was obtained from an adult who received the AZD1222 COVID-19 vaccine. The V gene is TRBV14, the J gene TRBJ2-4, with 12 bases identical to TRBD2. The CDR3 DNA follows: TGTGCCAGCAGCTCTCGTCTAGCGGGGGGGTCCAAAAACATTCAGTACTTC. It encodes CASSSRLAGGSKNIQYF.